This T cell receptor beta chain appears in the sequencing data of a study of T cells after yellow fever vaccination. Each CDR3 protein is one row after TCRdb ran MiXCR on the 5' RACE reads. There are around 320,000 distinct CDR3 sequences in the sample; over 3.5% occur only once, and around 19% lies in the top ten. This CDR3 spans 14 amino acids. CDR1 ENHRY and CDR2 SYGVKD come from the germline V gene. The V end lost 3 bases, the J end lost 4 bases, and 13 bases lay between the germline ends. The source of this sequence is a man aged 18 to 30 who received the YFV17D yellow fever vaccine. The V gene is TRBV10-3, the J gene TRBJ2-7; D may be TRBD2 (5 bases). The sequences come from PBMCs, collected 15 days after the yellow fever booster vaccination. The CDR3 nucleotides are TGTGCCATCAGTGACTGGGCCGCGGGTTACGAGCAGTACTTC. This gives the protein CAISDWAAGYEQYF.